One and the same sample provided the 31 T cell receptor beta chains below, sequenced in a study of response to subunit inactivated influenza vaccine listed by TCRdb under 2018. Libraries came from RT-PCR. Instrument on record: Illumina HiSeq 2500. In TCRdb, the public reads were trimmed at Q25 with fastp and aligned with MiXCR, with productive beta chains retained. Every entry covers one CDR3 protein and lists the most common genes and DNA from its rows. The sample table lists hundreds of thousands of distinct CDR3 sequences, more than 11% of them with a count of one. The top ten clones comprise around 6.5% of the sample. The sample consisted of PBMCs from blood, taken approximately 15 days before vaccination. The source is a man aged 45-60 years who received an inactivated influenza vaccine. Donor details come from another sample of the same person, matched by shared clones.

This chain joins TRBV20-1 and TRBJ2-3; 11 nucleotides line up with TRBD2. Trimming took 3 bases from V and 6 from J; bases not matched to a gene: 8. The CDR3 runs 15 residues. The V gene's germline CDR1 is DFQATT and CDR2 SNEGSKA (reference sequence). CDR3 sequence reads: CSARSTSGSADTQYF. CDR3 bases: TGCAGTGCTAGGTCTACTAGCGGGAGTGCTGATACGCAGTATTTT.

This clonotype was counted between two and nine times. This rearrangement joins TRBV27 to TRBJ1-6; D unresolved. This CDR3 has 15 amino acids. The germline CDR1 and CDR2 sequences are MNHEY and SMNVEV (reference sequence). V dropped 1 base and J dropped 6 bases, with 10 bases sitting between them. In nucleotides, the CDR3 is TGTGCCAGCAGTTTATACCGAGGACCTAATTCACCCCTCCACTTT. Translated, it gives CASSLYRGPNSPLHF.

This chain uses TRBV5-6 with TRBJ2-3; D might be TRBD2 (6 bases). V lost 5 bases, J lost 4 bases, and 14 bases lay in between. Germline V gene sequence: CDR1 SGHDT, CDR2 YYEEEE. This CDR3 region has 14 residues. The CDR3 loop is CASSSLAYADTQYF. The DNA of the CDR3 is TGTGCCAGCAGTTCCCTAGCGTACGCAGATACGCAGTATTTT.

This clonotype was observed a few times. This rearrangement joins TRBV27 to TRBJ1-1, with no clear D. The CDR3 length is 13 residues. Trimming stripped 3 bases from V and 4 bases from J, with 9 bases between. From germline, CDR1 is MNHEY and CDR2 SMNVEV (reference sequence). CDR3 bases: TGTGCCAGCAGTTTTCCCTTCAGCACTGAAGCTTTCTTT. As protein: CASSFPFSTEAFF.

The J gene is TRBJ1-3, the V gene TRBV5-1; D is unclear. V was trimmed by 0 bases and J by 0 bases, leaving 7 bases between them. The CDR3 has 15 residues. Germline CDR1 SGHRS, CDR2 YFSETQ. CDR3 residues: CASSLGSGSGNTIYF. The CDR3, as DNA: TGCGCCAGCAGCTTGGGGTCGGGCTCTGGAAACACCATATATTTT. The complete variable domain, with remaining parts taken from reference TRBV5-1 and TRBJ1-3, reads KAGVTQTPRYLIKTRGQQVTLSCSPISGHRSVSWYQQTPGQGLQFLFEYFSETQRNKGNFPGRFSGRQFSNSRSEMNVSTLELGDSALYLCASSLGSGSGNTIYFGEGSWLTVV.

The V call is TRBV6-5, the J call TRBJ2-2; 8 positions match TRBD2. Trimming cost V 2 bases and J 3 bases; bases outside gene matches: 5. Germline CDR1 and CDR2: MNHEY and SVGAGI. There are 16 residues in the CDR3. The CDR3 DNA follows: TGTGCCAGCAGTTACCGGGGGGGGGTAGACACCGGGGAGCTGTTTTTT. Protein sequence: CASSYRGGVDTGELFF.

This clonotype was recorded at least ten times. The chain carries TRBV12-3 or TRBV12-4 and TRBJ2-1; TRBD2 is a possible D gene (6 bases). Trimming took 6 bases from V and 8 from J, leaving 17 bases between them. This CDR3 has 14 residues. The DNA of the CDR3 is TGTGCCAGCAGGACCGGGACTTCTTTAGATGAGCAGTTCTTC. The encoded protein is CASRTGTSLDEQFF.

This clonotype appeared many times. The chain combines TRBV20-1 with TRBJ1-5; no firm D call. Germline V gene data show CDR1 as DFQATT and CDR2 as SNEGSKA (reference sequence). This CDR3 contains 14 residues. The V end lost 6 bases, the J end lost 5 bases, and 17 bases lay between the germline ends. DNA of the CDR3: TGCAGTGCCTCGGGCCAAGACGCCTATCAGCCCCAGCATTTT. Translated, it gives CSASGQDAYQPQHF.

This clonotype has more than one count but fewer than ten. The chain employs TRBV5-6 and TRBJ2-7, with D possibly being TRBD2 (7 bases). The CDR3 is 12 amino acids. Germline-derived CDR1 and CDR2 are SGHDT and YYEEEE. V dropped 4 bases and J dropped 7 bases, with 12 bases sitting between them. CDR3 in DNA: TGTGCCAGCAGCACACAGGGAGGGGAGCAGTACTTC. Translated, it gives CASSTQGGEQYF.

There are many counts of this clonotype. This chain links TRBV20-1 with TRBJ1-5; D is unclear. The CDR3 loop spans 14 amino acids. The germline V and J ends were trimmed by 0 bases and 2 bases, with 8 bases remaining between them. CDR1 is DFQATT and CDR2 is SNEGSKA in the germline V gene (reference sequence). CDR3 DNA sequence: TGCAGTGCTAGAGATCTGAGGGGCAATCAGCCCCAGCATTTT. It yields the protein CSARDLRGNQPQHF.

This chain links TRBV7-9 with TRBJ2-1; D is perhaps TRBD1 (6 bases). V lost 4 bases to trimming and J lost 8 bases, with 12 bases between them. Germline CDR1 and CDR2: SEHNR and FQNEAQ (reference sequence). This CDR3 contains 13 residues. The CDR3 region is CASSSQGNHEQFF. DNA for the CDR3: TGTGCCAGCAGCTCTCAGGGGAACCATGAGCAGTTCTTC.

The chain employs TRBV10-3 and TRBJ1-1; TRBD1 matches 8 bases. CDR3 length equals 16 residues. Per germline, CDR1 ENHRY and CDR2 SYGVKD. After removal of 11 bases from V and 4 bases from J, the junction contained 18 bases not matched to a gene. The CDR3 DNA reads TGTGCCGCGAGGGACCAGGGGGCTAGTCGGAGCACTGAAGCTTTCTTT. Its translation: CAARDQGASRSTEAFF.

V gene TRBV29-1 combines with J gene TRBJ2-1; D unresolved. Germline V gene lookup returns CDR1 SQVTM and CDR2 ANQGSEA. This CDR3 spans 10 amino acids. With 7 bases removed from V and 7 bases from J, the gap between germline ends came to 8 bases. The CDR3 coding sequence is TGCAGCGGGATTGATAATGAGCAGTTCTTC. Amino acids: CSGIDNEQFF.

This chain joins TRBV28 and TRBJ2-7; 7 nucleotides line up with TRBD2. J lost 2 bases, V lost 6 bases, and 10 bases had no gene match. The germline V gene has CDR1 MDHEN and CDR2 SYDVKM. The CDR3 runs 15 residues. CDR3 loop: CASSLESGVAYEQYF. The CDR3 DNA follows: TGTGCCAGCAGCCTGGAGAGCGGGGTTGCCTACGAGCAGTACTTC. Looking up the rest from reference TRBV28 and TRBJ2-7 gives the full variable domain: DVKVTQSSRYLVKRTGEKVFLECVQDMDHENMFWYRQDPGLGLRLIYFSYDVKMKEKGDIPEGYSVSREKKERFSLILESASTNQTSMYLCASSLESGVAYEQYFGPGTRLTVT.

This chain joins TRBV12-3 or TRBV12-4 and TRBJ2-7; D is uncertain. V lost 5 bases and J 6 bases, leaving 14 bases between the germline ends. This CDR3 is 13 amino acids long. The CDR3 protein is CASSPTRKGEQYF. DNA of the CDR3: TGTGCCAGCAGTCCCACCAGGAAGGGCGAGCAGTACTTC.

The V and J genes are TRBV10-3 and TRBJ2-1; 8 positions agree with TRBD1. There are 13 residues in the CDR3. Germline loops: CDR1 ENHRY, CDR2 SYGVKD. Germline trimming cut 7 bases from V and 9 bases from J; bases unmatched to any gene: 8. This chain's CDR3 is CAIMRQGAVEQFF. In DNA, the CDR3 is TGTGCCATCATGAGGCAGGGGGCGGTTGAGCAGTTCTTC.

This clonotype came up a few times. The V gene is TRBV18, the J gene TRBJ2-7, with D perhaps given as TRBD1 or TRBD2 (6 bases each). The CDR3 is made up of 15 amino acids. The V and J ends lost 4 bases and 4 bases respectively, with 17 bases between them. Germline loops: CDR1 KGHSH, CDR2 LQKENI. Here the CDR3 reads CASSLKGGSAYEQYF. CDR3 sequence (DNA): TGTGCCAGCTCACTCAAAGGGGGGTCGGCGTACGAGCAGTACTTC.

This clonotype came up many times. This sequence joins TRBV4-2 and TRBJ2-4, with D unresolved. V gave up 0 bases and J gave up 6 bases, with 6 bases separating them. From germline, CDR1 is LGHNA and CDR2 YNFKEQ. This CDR3 spans 13 amino acids. CDR3 nucleotides: TGTGCCAGCAGCCAAGAAGCGACAAACATTCAGTACTTC. It specifies CASSQEATNIQYF.

The V and J genes are TRBV29-1 and TRBJ2-5, with 7 bases that match TRBD1. This CDR3 contains 12 residues. From germline, CDR1 is SQVTM and CDR2 ANQGSEA. The junction had 6 bases not matched to a gene; V was cut back by 6 bases and J by 5 bases. This CDR3 is CSVKGAGETQYF. Written as DNA, the CDR3 is TGCAGCGTAAAGGGGGCTGGGGAGACCCAGTACTTC.

This chain joins TRBV6-6 and TRBJ2-7, with D possibly matching TRBD1 (6 bases). Per the germline V gene, CDR1 is MNHNY and CDR2 is SVGAGI (reference sequence). Deletions cut 7 bases from V and 11 bases from J, with 21 bases between. This CDR3 has 13 amino acids. The CDR3: CASTEASGQGKYF. The CDR3, as DNA: TGTGCCAGCACCGAAGCATCAGGGCAGGGGAAGTACTTC.

This chain links TRBV7-9 with TRBJ2-3, with 9 bases matching TRBD2. J gave up 4 bases and V 5 bases, and 4 bases lay outside the gene matches. The CDR3 loop spans 14 amino acids. Germline CDR1 is SEHNR and CDR2 is FQNEAQ (reference sequence). The CDR3 sequence: CASSISGSPDTQYF. CDR3 DNA sequence: TGTGCCAGCAGCATTAGCGGGAGCCCAGATACGCAGTATTTT.

This clonotype was counted only a few times. V and J are TRBV20-1 and TRBJ2-4, with 11 bases lining up with TRBD2. The CDR3 has 16 amino acids. CDR1 and CDR2 (germline): DFQATT, SNEGSKA (reference sequence). V was clipped by 3 bases and J by 2 bases; unmatched bases: 6. Here the CDR3 DNA reads TGCAGTGCTAGGACGACTAGCGGGACTTCCAAAAACATTCAGTACTTC. Its protein is CSARTTSGTSKNIQYF.

J is TRBJ2-7 and V is TRBV7-8; 7 positions agree with TRBD1. CDR1 is SGHVS and CDR2 is FQNEAQ in the germline V gene. The CDR3 spans 14 residues. Trimming removed 10 bases from V and 3 bases from J; junction bases left unmatched: 12. CDR3 loop: CAMGQRFTDYEQYF. In DNA, the CDR3 is TGTGCCATGGGACAGAGGTTCACCGACTACGAGCAGTACTTC.

In its sample, this clonotype was seen many times. The chain couples TRBV29-1 to TRBJ2-1; 7 nucleotides match TRBD2. V trimming: 6 bases; J trimming: 10 bases; junction bases outside the gene matches: 15. There are 14 residues in the CDR3. In germline, CDR1 is SQVTM, CDR2 ANQGSEA. CDR3 protein: CSVDSLAANGEQFF. The CDR3 nucleotides read TGCAGCGTCGATTCCCTAGCGGCAAACGGGGAGCAGTTCTTC.

The rearrangement uses TRBV10-3 and TRBJ1-2; the D is unclear. Germline values: CDR1 ENHRY, CDR2 SYGVKD. Trimming cost V 0 bases and J 10 bases, with 9 bases left between them. The CDR3 spans 12 residues. CDR3 in DNA: TGTGCCATCAGTGAGTCGAAGGCCACCTACACCTTC. Amino acids: CAISESKATYTF.

This clonotype occurred a few times. The chain has TRBV7-9 and TRBJ1-2; D is ambiguous. Germline CDR1 is SEHNR and CDR2 is FQNEAQ (reference sequence). Trimming stripped 2 bases from V and 5 bases from J, with 12 bases between. The CDR3 is 14 amino acids. CDR3: CASSLPYTWYGYTF. In DNA, the CDR3 is TGTGCCAGCAGCTTACCTTACACTTGGTATGGCTACACCTTC.

As regards this clonotype: The junction does not match germline at one end; this may be a read error. The rearrangement links TRBV5-1 to TRBJ2-6, with a tentative D call TRBD2 (5 bases). Germline CDR1 reads SGHRS; CDR2 reads YFSETQ. CDR3 length equals 15 residues. CDR3 sequence (DNA): TGCGCCACCAGCCACGGGAACTCTGGGGCCAACGTCCTGACTTTC. Protein: CATSHGNSGANVLTF.

The V and J genes are TRBV6-5 and TRBJ2-6; D is ambiguous. CDR1 and CDR2 (germline): MNHEY, SVGAGI. The V gene lost 0 bases and the J gene lost 2 bases, with 8 bases spanning the gap. CDR3 length: 16 amino acids. The chain's CDR3 is CASSYSANAGANVLTF. CDR3 sequence (DNA): TGTGCCAGCAGTTACTCAGCCAACGCTGGGGCCAACGTCCTGACTTTC.

V and J are TRBV7-8 and TRBJ2-7, with D possibly TRBD1 on 5 matching bases. Trimming removed 2 bases from V and 3 bases from J, with 8 bases in between. The CDR3 has 13 amino acids. The germline V gene encodes CDR1 SGHVS and CDR2 FQNEAQ. The CDR3: CASSLRGHYEQYF. The CDR3 nucleotides read TGTGCCAGCAGCTTAAGGGGCCACTACGAGCAGTACTTC.

J is TRBJ2-7 and V is TRBV13; perhaps TRBD2 as D (6 bases). The CDR3 runs to 15 residues. The germline V gene has CDR1 PRHDT and CDR2 FYEKMQ (reference sequence). V shed 5 bases and J shed 5 bases, with 19 bases lying between them. CDR3 loop: CASSPRRGEGDEQYF. For the CDR3, the DNA is TGTGCCAGCAGCCCCAGGCGGGGAGAGGGAGACGAGCAGTACTTC.

This clonotype appeared many times. The V gene is TRBV7-9, the J gene TRBJ2-7; perhaps TRBD1 as D (5 bases). The CDR3 runs to 12 residues. Germline V gene data show CDR1 as SEHNR and CDR2 as FQNEAQ (reference sequence). V shed 1 base and J shed 8 bases, with 9 bases lying between them. The CDR3 loop is CASSLGAGKQYF. DNA for the CDR3: TGTGCCAGCAGCTTAGGGGCAGGGAAGCAGTACTTC.